The subject of this entry is one T cell receptor (beta chain). This sample stems from a study of control samples from healthy donors and cancer patients. The CDR3 consists of 15 residues. V was shortened by 2 bases and J by 0 bases, with 8 bases between the two germline ends. Germline V gene sequence: CDR1 LGHDT, CDR2 YNNKEL (reference sequence). Profiled with immunoSEQ multiplex PCR; TCRdb holds only in-frame clones, not every one. Found here are over 200,000 clones, around 79% of them singletons; the top ten hold about an eighth. The clonotype comes from a woman aged 55-70 years with lung cancer. This chain uses TRBV3-1 (or the pseudogene TRBV3-2) with TRBJ2-1; D not resolved. Sequenced material: PBMCs. CDR3 bases: TGTGCCAGCAGCCAAAACCTGGGCTCCTACAATGAGCAGTTCTTC. It yields the protein CASSQNLGSYNEQFF.